This T cell receptor (beta chain) was profiled in a study of T-cell memory formation after mild COVID-19 (dated by TCRdb to about 2021). Some background on the complete study: TCR sequence clusters from the two donors were found to be largely donor specific. The cohort comprised two young, previously healthy adult volunteers, one female and one male. T-cell clones expanding and contracting after mild COVID-19 in a couple of donors were tracked by longitudinal TCRalpha and TCRbeta repertoire sequencing. Overall study outcomes, separate from this receptor: The second-wave clones that peaked on day 37 were not confirmed to be SARS-CoV-2 specific. Some responding clones were detected in pre-infection memory, which suggested that pre-existing cross-reactive memory T cells had joined the SARS-CoV-2 response. Contracting CD4+ clones were located mainly in the CM and EM memory subsets, whereas CD8+ clones were found to be enriched in EMRA. Clones that contracted from day 15 to 85 showed balanced CD4/CD8 phenotypes, whereas a second wave of clones that expanded from day 15 to 37 leaned towards CD4+. Only two mild cases were covered in the study, and larger cohorts including severe cases with pre-infection samples were considered necessary.

Sequenced on an Illumina NovaSeq 6000. Using 5'RACE with constant-segment primers, TCRalpha and TCRbeta cDNA libraries were constructed, with sample barcodes and unique molecular identifiers added in the process. RNA was extracted from every sample with Trizol reagent. The libraries were amplified in two PCR steps, and the second step added a second sample barcode and Illumina TruSeq adapters. Libraries were sequenced on an Illumina NovaSeq with 2 x 150 bp paired-end reads. The published analysis was carried out like this. With migec v1.2.7, reads were demultiplexed and then collapsed into UMI-guided consensus sequences. With mixcr v2.1.11, UMI consensuses were aligned to TRA and TRB V and J templates and assembled into clonotypes. A clonotype was counted as expanded or contracted only if both edgeR and NoisET called the change significant, with noise models trained on biological replicates. For edgeR calls, the thresholds were a false discovery rate-adjusted p below 0.01 and a log2 fold-change of 1. As an exploratory analysis of dynamics, max-normalized trajectories of the 1000 most abundant clonotypes were examined by PCA with hierarchical clustering. The CD4 or CD8 phenotype of responding clones was assigned using the separately sequenced CD4+ and CD8+ repertoires. The public reads were reanalyzed by TCRdb: fastp trimming at Q25, MiXCR alignment, in-frame beta chains only. Entries that share a CDR3 protein sequence are merged under the most common genes and DNA. The V and J calls reflect TCRdb's pipeline rather than the authors' work. This sample comprises 350,000 to 500,000 distinct CDR3 sequences, less than 25% of them detected only once. In total, the top ten clones hold around 12% of the sample.

PBMCs were isolated by Ficoll-Paque density gradient centrifugation. Taken from the germline V gene, the CDR1 and CDR2 loops are MNHNS and SASEGT. The CDR3 spans 14 residues, from the cysteine through the phenylalanine. The read is trimmed to its CDR3 DNA, 42 bases read in frame from base 1. Trimming takes 4 bases off V and 6 bases off J; junction bases not matched to a gene: 4. This clonotype has a single count. The clone's antigen remains unknown. No base quality information exists; no much larger clone differs at one position. Resting on one read, the evidence is weak. Specimen: PBMCs or a T cell subset sorted from them (not recorded which). The TCR originated in an adult woman who had mild COVID-19 (a few samples of this study predate the infection). The sample titles of this study are shuffled in the database, so cell type and time point are left out; the donor was told from shared clones. The chain couples TRBV6-1 to TRBJ1-2; 11 of the junction bases match TRBD1. The CDR3 in this case is CASSGLGQGDGYTF. In nucleotides, the sequence is TGTGCCAGCAGTGGACTGGGACAGGGGGATGGCTACACCTTC.